The 9 T cell receptor beta chains below were found in one sample sequenced in a study of blood T cell repertoires in COVID-19. Sequencing used immunoSEQ multiplex PCR; TCRdb keeps in-frame clones, though not all of them. The profile shows around 94,000 clones, around 87% of them singletons. The sample was peripheral blood. Every receptor here comes from a woman aged 45-65 years with COVID-19, enrolled during active disease.

This clone was seen a few times. The gene calls are TRBV2 and TRBJ1-5; possible D gene TRBD1, 5 bases. V gave up 2 bases and J gave up 4 bases, with 12 bases separating them. Germline V gene data show CDR1 as SNHLY and CDR2 as FYNNEI. The CDR3 length is 15 residues. The CDR3 sequence is CASSEWPGTNQPQHF. CDR3 nucleotides: TGTGCCAGCAGTGAATGGCCAGGGACTAATCAGCCCCAGCATTTT. Full variable domain (remainder filled in from reference TRBV2 and TRBJ1-5): EPEVTQTPSHQVTQMGQEVILRCVPISNHLYFYWYRQILGQKVEFLVSFYNNEISEKSEIFDDQFSVERPDGSNFTLKIRSTKLEDSAMYFCASSEWPGTNQPQHFGDGTRLSIL.

V gene TRBV7-9 combines with J gene TRBJ2-7; tentative D call: TRBD2 (7 bases). Germline CDR1 reads SEHNR; CDR2 reads FQNEAQ (reference sequence). The CDR3 is 15 residues long. The V and J ends lost 5 bases and 1 base respectively, with 15 bases between them. The CDR3 DNA reads as TGTGCCAGCAGCCCGGGGAGGGGGGAATCCTACGAGCAGTACTTC. Translating gives CASSPGRGESYEQYF. Based on the CDR3 plus reference TRBV7-9 and TRBJ2-7, the full variable domain is DTGVSQNPRHKITKRGQNVTFRCDPISEHNRLYWYRQTLGQGPEFLTYFQNEAQLEKSRLLSDRFSAERPKGSFSTLEIQRTEQGDSAMYLCASSPGRGESYEQYFGPGTRLTVT.

The V and J genes are TRBV19 and TRBJ1-6; 9 nucleotides align to TRBD1. The CDR3 covers 16 residues. Germline V gene data show CDR1 as LNHDA and CDR2 as SQIVND (reference sequence). V shed 4 bases, J shed 7 bases, and the junction held 8 bases outside the gene matches. In nucleotides, the CDR3 is TGTGCCAGTAGTAAGGGACAGGGAGGGACCAATTCACCCCTCCACTTT. Amino acid sequence: CASSKGQGGTNSPLHF.

The rearrangement joins TRBV7-9 to TRBJ1-3; tentative D call: TRBD1 (5 bases). This CDR3 spans 16 amino acids. Trimming pared 3 bases from V and 0 bases from J, leaving 12 bases between. Germline loops: CDR1 SEHNR, CDR2 FQNEAQ (reference sequence). CDR3 in amino acids: CASSLQGSLSGNTIYF. For the CDR3, the DNA is TGTGCCAGCAGCTTGCAGGGCTCCCTCTCTGGAAACACCATATATTTT.

This chain links TRBV18 with TRBJ2-3; D unresolved. The germline CDR1 and CDR2 sequences are KGHSH and LQKENI. With 6 bases removed from V and 1 base from J, the gap between germline ends came to 14 bases. CDR3 length equals 15 residues. CDR3 sequence: CASSGVVGRTDTQYF. CDR3 nucleotides: TGTGCCAGCTCCGGAGTCGTCGGTCGCACAGATACGCAGTATTTT.

There are a few counts of this clone. The chain employs TRBV27 and TRBJ1-5; perhaps TRBD1 as D (6 bases). Germline CDR1 is MNHEY and CDR2 is SMNVEV (reference sequence). CDR3 length: 14 amino acids. Trimming removed 6 bases at V and 5 bases at J, with 14 bases between. CDR3 sequence: CASRITGTDQPQHF. The CDR3, as DNA: TGTGCCAGCAGGATTACAGGGACGGATCAGCCCCAGCATTTT.

J is TRBJ2-3 and V is TRBV4-1, with 7 bases aligning to TRBD1. This CDR3 has 18 residues. V lost 10 bases, J lost 0 bases, and 19 bases stayed unmatched. Germline V CDR1 and CDR2: MGHRA, YSYEKL. In DNA, the CDR3 is TGCGCCACTAGCACACGGGACAGCCGCCTCACTAGCACAGATACGCAGTATTTT. It specifies CATSTRDSRLTSTDTQYF.

CDR3 region: CASRLVSGNTIYF. The CDR3 region has the DNA TGTGCAAGTCGCTTAGTCAGTGGAAACACCATATATTTT. The chain has TRBV12-2 and TRBJ1-3; TRBD1 is taken as the D call from the table, unchecked against the DNA. TRBV12-2 is reported as a pseudogene. The CDR3 totals 13 residues.

CDR3 residues: CASSYSGQANTEAFF. CDR3 nucleotides: TGTGCCAGCAGTTACTCGGGCCAGGCAAACACTGAAGCTTTCTTT. V usage is TRBV6-5 and J usage is TRBJ1-1; the D is unclear. Trimming cost V 0 bases and J 2 bases, with 10 bases left between them. The V gene's germline CDR1 is MNHEY and CDR2 SVGAGI. This CDR3 has 15 residues.